This T cell receptor (beta chain) was retrieved from a study of CXCR3-negative and CXCR3-positive naive CD8 T cells. Via 5' RACE with UMI labels, TRB cDNA libraries were prepared. Following a re-call of the 5' RACE reads, TCRdb has one entry per CDR3 protein and lacks DNA. The specimen's table records roughly 25,000 distinct CDR3 sequences. The CDR3 runs to 15 residues. Germline CDR1 and CDR2: MNHEY and SVGAGI. This sequence was found in a human donor in good health. Some clones in this sample may be carry-over from other donors' samples. What was sequenced was naive CXCR3- CD8+ T cells from blood. Sample subset: CD45RO-CCR7+CD27+CD95- naive CD8+ T cells lacking CXCR3 (TNR3-). The rearrangement uses TRBV6-5 and TRBJ2-5; the TCRdb D gene call, TRBD1, has no DNA to confirm it. CDR3 loop: CASSYREEFGLTQYF.